Listed below are T cell receptor beta chains from one sample, sequenced in a study of T cells after yellow fever vaccination. One entry per CDR3 protein, called by TCRdb with MiXCR from the 5' RACE reads. The table lists around 320,000 distinct CDR3 sequences, 7.5% to 9.5% of them singletons, with 3% to 3.5% in the top ten. Material: CD4+ T cells sorted from PBMCs, obtained 5 days after the yellow fever booster vaccination. Source of these receptors: a man between 18 and 35 years old who received the YFV17D yellow fever vaccine. Each CDR3 is given with its conserved first and last residue. A D gene is named only where the DNA matches it firmly. Size is omitted from some rows. Given values are once, few, many or a class for expanded clones.

v_gene: TRBV4-1
j_gene: TRBJ2-7
d_gene: .
abundance: .
CDR3aa: CASSWDREYEQYF
CDR3nt: TGCGCCAGCAGCTGGGATCGGGAGTACGAGCAGTACTTC

v_gene: TRBV25-1
j_gene: TRBJ1-4
d_gene: .
abundance: few
CDR3aa: CASSELEGYSEKLFF
CDR3nt: TGTGCCAGCAGTGAACTTGAGGGTTACTCTGAAAAACTGTTTTTT

v_gene: TRBV5-1
j_gene: TRBJ2-1
d_gene: TRBD2
abundance: once
CDR3aa: CASSLGSGGPGSYNEQFF
CDR3nt: TGCGCCAGCAGCTTGGGAAGCGGGGGGCCAGGCTCCTACAATGAGCAGTTCTTC

v_gene: TRBV12-3/TRBV12-4
j_gene: TRBJ1-2
d_gene: TRBD1
abundance: .
CDR3aa: CASSQQDRSGYTF
CDR3nt: TGTGCCAGCAGCCAGCAGGACAGGTCTGGCTACACCTTC

v_gene: TRBV5-1
j_gene: TRBJ2-5
d_gene: .
abundance: .
CDR3aa: CASSLESAQETQYF
CDR3nt: TGCGCCAGCAGCTTGGAGTCGGCCCAAGAGACCCAGTACTTC

v_gene: TRBV2
j_gene: TRBJ2-5
d_gene: TRBD2
abundance: few
CDR3aa: CASRRPPPGGGRQETQYF
CDR3nt: TGTGCCAGCAGACGACCACCCCCTGGCGGGGGGCGACAAGAGACCCAGTACTTC

v_gene: TRBV6-5
j_gene: TRBJ1-2
d_gene: .
abundance: .
CDR3aa: CASSYLPGTRANYGYTF
CDR3nt: TGTGCCAGCAGTTACCTCCCCGGGACACGAGCTAACTATGGCTACACCTTC

v_gene: TRBV7-9
j_gene: TRBJ2-5
d_gene: TRBD2
abundance: few
CDR3aa: CASSRSGGPGF
CDR3nt: TGTGCCAGCAGCCGTAGCGGGGGACCGGGGTTC

v_gene: TRBV7-2
j_gene: TRBJ2-3
d_gene: TRBD2
abundance: few
CDR3aa: CASSLDLRGYLAGYGTDTQYF
CDR3nt: TGTGCCAGCAGCTTAGATTTGAGGGGTTACCTAGCGGGGTACGGCACAGATACGCAGTATTTT

v_gene: TRBV3-1
j_gene: TRBJ2-2
d_gene: .
abundance: many
CDR3aa: CASSQEGVGELFF
CDR3nt: TGTGCCAGCAGCCAAGAAGGAGTCGGGGAGCTGTTTTTT

v_gene: TRBV7-9
j_gene: TRBJ1-2
d_gene: .
abundance: .
CDR3aa: CASSTRLGFGYTF
CDR3nt: TGTGCCAGCAGCACACGCCTGGGGTTTGGCTACACCTTC

v_gene: TRBV18
j_gene: TRBJ2-5
d_gene: .
abundance: few
CDR3aa: CASSQVEKETQYF
CDR3nt: TGTGCCAGCTCACAGGTGGAAAAAGAGACCCAGTACTTC

v_gene: TRBV28
j_gene: TRBJ2-3
d_gene: .
abundance: many
CDR3aa: CASSSWDTQYF
CDR3nt: TGTGCCAGTTCTAGCTGGGATACGCAGTATTTT

v_gene: TRBV28
j_gene: TRBJ1-1
d_gene: .
abundance: many
CDR3aa: CASSLPNTEAFF
CDR3nt: TGTGCCAGCAGTTTGCCGAACACTGAAGCTTTCTTT

v_gene: TRBV7-8
j_gene: TRBJ1-5
d_gene: .
abundance: .
CDR3aa: CASSPQAGVSNQPQHF
CDR3nt: TGTGCCAGCAGCCCCCAGGCAGGGGTGAGCAATCAGCCCCAGCATTTT

v_gene: TRBV6-2/TRBV6-3
j_gene: TRBJ2-2
d_gene: TRBD1
abundance: .
CDR3aa: CASREDGNGQGWFF
CDR3nt: TGTGCCAGCAGGGAAGACGGGAACGGACAGGGGTGGTTTTTT

v_gene: TRBV7-9
j_gene: TRBJ2-3
d_gene: .
abundance: .
CDR3aa: CAGGGTDTQYF
CDR3nt: TGTGCGGGAGGGGGGACAGATACGCAGTATTTT

v_gene: TRBV12-3/TRBV12-4
j_gene: TRBJ2-5
d_gene: TRBD2
abundance: .
CDR3aa: CASSLGLRGVAETQYF
CDR3nt: TGTGCCAGCAGTTTAGGTTTGCGGGGGGTTGCAGAGACCCAGTACTTC

v_gene: TRBV30
j_gene: TRBJ2-5
d_gene: .
abundance: .
CDR3aa: CAWSVTEETQYF
CDR3nt: TGTGCCTGGAGTGTAACCGAAGAGACCCAGTACTTC

v_gene: TRBV5-1
j_gene: TRBJ2-1
d_gene: .
abundance: .
CDR3aa: CASSLEGGRGGAYNEQFF
CDR3nt: TGCGCCAGCAGCTTGGAGGGGGGACGAGGGGGCGCCTACAATGAGCAGTTCTTC

v_gene: TRBV28
j_gene: TRBJ2-2
d_gene: .
abundance: .
CDR3aa: CASGGHTGELFF
CDR3nt: TGTGCGTCCGGGGGTCACACCGGGGAGCTGTTTTTT

v_gene: TRBV5-5
j_gene: TRBJ2-5
d_gene: TRBD2
abundance: .
CDR3aa: CASSFSGGGAAETQYF
CDR3nt: TGTGCCAGCAGCTTTTCCGGCGGGGGGGCCGCAGAGACCCAGTACTTC

v_gene: TRBV4-2
j_gene: TRBJ2-2
d_gene: TRBD1
abundance: few
CDR3aa: CASRTGRTGELFF
CDR3nt: TGTGCCAGCAGGACAGGGCGGACCGGGGAGCTGTTTTTT

v_gene: TRBV20-1
j_gene: TRBJ1-1
d_gene: .
abundance: many
CDR3aa: CSASEGGAEAFF
CDR3nt: TGCAGTGCTAGTGAGGGCGGGGCTGAAGCTTTCTTT

v_gene: TRBV12-3/TRBV12-4
j_gene: TRBJ1-2
d_gene: .
abundance: .
CDR3aa: CASSRAQGYGYTF
CDR3nt: TGTGCCAGCAGCAGAGCACAGGGCTATGGCTACACCTTC

v_gene: TRBV28
j_gene: TRBJ1-1
d_gene: .
abundance: few
CDR3aa: CASSRQNGAFF
CDR3nt: TGTGCCAGCAGTAGACAGAACGGGGCTTTCTTT

v_gene: TRBV27
j_gene: TRBJ2-5
d_gene: .
abundance: many
CDR3aa: CASSPMRGQETQYF
CDR3nt: TGTGCCAGCAGTCCCATGAGGGGGCAAGAGACCCAGTACTTC

v_gene: TRBV5-6
j_gene: TRBJ1-2
d_gene: .
abundance: few
CDR3aa: CASSTPGTNYGYTF
CDR3nt: TGTGCCAGCAGCACGCCGGGGACTAACTATGGCTACACCTTC

v_gene: TRBV12-3/TRBV12-4
j_gene: TRBJ2-1
d_gene: TRBD1
abundance: few
CDR3aa: CASSPGTGNSNEQFF
CDR3nt: TGTGCCAGCAGCCCCGGGACAGGGAACTCCAATGAGCAGTTCTTC

v_gene: TRBV7-3
j_gene: TRBJ2-3
d_gene: .
abundance: .
CDR3aa: CASSPRGVGGGSLNTQYF
CDR3nt: TGTGCCAGCAGCCCGCGCGGGGTGGGGGGAGGAAGTTTGAATACGCAGTATTTT

v_gene: TRBV7-9
j_gene: TRBJ1-3
d_gene: .
abundance: few
CDR3aa: CASSLDIHSGNTIYF
CDR3nt: TGTGCCAGCAGCTTGGACATCCACTCTGGAAACACCATATATTTT

v_gene: TRBV11-2
j_gene: TRBJ2-7
d_gene: .
abundance: .
CDR3aa: CASSFAHEQYF
CDR3nt: TGTGCCAGCAGCTTCGCCCACGAGCAGTACTTC

v_gene: TRBV24-1
j_gene: TRBJ1-5
d_gene: TRBD1
abundance: .
CDR3aa: CATSESGQGQQPQHF
CDR3nt: TGTGCCACCAGTGAGTCGGGACAGGGACAACAGCCCCAGCATTTT

v_gene: TRBV19
j_gene: TRBJ1-1
d_gene: TRBD1
abundance: few
CDR3aa: CASSGQGRATEAFF
CDR3nt: TGTGCCAGTTCCGGACAGGGCAGGGCCACTGAAGCTTTCTTT

v_gene: TRBV11-3
j_gene: TRBJ2-2
d_gene: .
abundance: .
CDR3aa: CASSPGGSTGELFF
CDR3nt: TGTGCCAGCAGCCCGGGCGGTAGCACCGGGGAGCTGTTTTTT

v_gene: TRBV20-1
j_gene: TRBJ1-2
d_gene: TRBD1
abundance: few
CDR3aa: CSAGGTAEIYGYTF
CDR3nt: TGCAGTGCTGGGGGGACAGCCGAGATCTATGGCTACACCTTC

v_gene: TRBV20-1
j_gene: TRBJ1-1
d_gene: .
abundance: few
CDR3aa: CSARVPGTVEAFF
CDR3nt: TGCAGTGCTAGAGTCCCTGGGACGGTTGAAGCTTTCTTT

v_gene: TRBV19
j_gene: TRBJ1-2
d_gene: .
abundance: .
CDR3aa: CASSPTGRGGYTF
CDR3nt: TGTGCCAGTAGCCCTACGGGTCGCGGGGGCTACACCTTC

v_gene: TRBV5-6
j_gene: TRBJ2-3
d_gene: .
abundance: many
CDR3aa: CASSRFPSTDTQYF
CDR3nt: TGTGCCAGCAGCAGGTTTCCTAGCACAGATACGCAGTATTTT

v_gene: TRBV6-5
j_gene: TRBJ2-5
d_gene: TRBD1
abundance: .
CDR3aa: CASSYWGTGMETQYF
CDR3nt: TGTGCCAGCAGTTACTGGGGGACAGGGATGGAGACCCAGTACTTC

v_gene: TRBV5-1
j_gene: TRBJ2-6
d_gene: TRBD1
abundance: .
CDR3aa: CASSLERGPRGANVLTF
CDR3nt: TGCGCCAGCAGCTTGGAGAGGGGGCCACGGGGGGCCAACGTCCTGACTTTC

v_gene: TRBV9
j_gene: TRBJ2-5
d_gene: .
abundance: few
CDR3aa: CASSPMPGETQYF
CDR3nt: TGTGCCAGCAGCCCAATGCCGGGGGAGACCCAGTACTTC

v_gene: TRBV4-3
j_gene: TRBJ2-7
d_gene: TRBD1
abundance: many
CDR3aa: CASSQDIDGTGTHEQYF
CDR3nt: TGCGCCAGCAGCCAAGATATCGACGGGACAGGGACCCACGAGCAGTACTTC

v_gene: TRBV18
j_gene: TRBJ2-4
d_gene: TRBD1
abundance: .
CDR3aa: CASSPLQGTGSKNIQYF
CDR3nt: TGTGCCAGCTCACCACTGCAGGGGACAGGGTCCAAAAACATTCAGTACTTC

v_gene: TRBV19
j_gene: TRBJ2-7
d_gene: TRBD1
abundance: .
CDR3aa: CASSRGLGTGIHEQYF
CDR3nt: TGTGCCAGTAGTCGGGGTTTAGGGACAGGGATACACGAGCAGTACTTC

v_gene: TRBV25-1
j_gene: TRBJ1-2
d_gene: TRBD1
abundance: few
CDR3aa: CASSSAGGNYGYTF
CDR3nt: TGTGCCAGCAGTTCGGCAGGGGGCAACTATGGCTACACCTTC